One TCR beta chain is described in this entry. V dropped 2 bases and J dropped 0 bases, with 11 bases sitting between them. The CDR3 is 16 residues long. Germline V gene sequence: CDR1 ENHRY, CDR2 SYGVKD. Sequencing was performed with immunoSEQ multiplex PCR; in TCRdb, only in-frame clones are kept and a portion is missing. The table lists approximately 70,000 clones, roughly 94% of them singletons, with about 0.35% in the top ten. This specimen belongs to a study of technical replicates of blood from a handful of donors. The sample consisted of T cells isolated from PBMCs. This TCR derives from a human donor in good health. The chain carries TRBV10-3 and TRBJ1-3; D unclear. The CDR3 loop is CAISEDITNSGNTIYF. The CDR3 coding sequence is TGTGCCATCAGTGAGGACATCACAAACTCTGGAAACACCATATATTTT.